Presented here are 22 T cell receptor beta chains from one specimen sequenced in a study of vaccination effects on CD4 cells after COVID-19. Repertoires were generated with immunoSEQ multiplex PCR, while TCRdb's copy carries only in-frame clones and drops some. Of tens of thousands of clones detected, roughly three quarters appear once; the ten largest clones hold 12%. It was after approximately 11 days of culture that CD4+ T cells were isolated. Antigens for these TCRs are unknown. The specimen was CD4+ T cells from PBMCs cultured without peptide, collected before COVID-19 vaccination. These TCRs come from a human donor who had a prior SARS-CoV-2 infection.

The chain couples TRBV5-1 to TRBJ1-1, with 8 bases that match TRBD1. The CDR3 is made up of 17 amino acids. Germline V gives CDR1 SGHRS, CDR2 YFSETQ. V shed 4 bases and J 3 bases; nucleotides not matched to a gene: 14. The CDR3 sequence is CASSTGQGPGIYTEAFF. CDR3 nucleotides: TGCGCCAGCAGCACAGGACAGGGACCGGGTATATACACTGAAGCTTTCTTT.

This clone showed up just a few times. This sequence joins TRBV6-5 and TRBJ2-7; a weak D match, TRBD2 (7 bases). V dropped 0 bases and J dropped 1 base, with 13 bases sitting between them. Germline-derived CDR1 and CDR2 are MNHEY and SVGAGI. The CDR3 is 16 amino acids. The CDR3 sequence: CASSYSGGRVSYEQYF. In DNA form, the CDR3 reads TGTGCCAGCAGTTACTCGGGGGGGCGCGTTTCCTACGAGCAGTACTTC.

This chain uses TRBV3-1 (or the pseudogene TRBV3-2) with TRBJ2-3; TRBD1 is a possible D gene (6 bases). V dropped 5 bases and J dropped 2 bases, with 14 bases sitting between them. Germline loops: CDR1 LGHDT, CDR2 YNNKEL (reference sequence). This CDR3 comprises 15 residues. This CDR3 is CASSVIQGFTDTQYF. The CDR3 DNA sequence: TGTGCCAGCAGCGTAATACAGGGCTTCACAGATACGCAGTATTTT.

The genes are TRBV7-9 and TRBJ2-7, with D unresolved. V was cut by 1 base and J by 2 bases, with 6 bases left in between. This CDR3 spans 13 amino acids. CDR1 and CDR2 (germline): SEHNR, FQNEAQ (reference sequence). CDR3 sequence (DNA): TGTGCCAGCAGCTTAGAAGGGACCTACGAGCAGTACTTC. Translated: CASSLEGTYEQYF.

This chain links TRBV12-3 or TRBV12-4 with TRBJ1-1; D not resolved. The CDR3 consists of 13 residues. V gave up 8 bases and J gave up 4 bases, with 14 bases separating them. The CDR3 DNA sequence: TGTGCCAGCGGGATTCGGGAGGGCACTGAAGCTTTCTTT. Protein sequence: CASGIREGTEAFF.

J is TRBJ1-1 and V is TRBV11-3; D is ambiguous. V lost 5 bases to trimming and J lost 11 bases, with 12 bases between them. The CDR3 loop spans 11 amino acids. CDR1 is SGHNT and CDR2 is YENEEA in the germline V gene. CDR3 in amino acids: CASSPGKWAFF. In DNA, the CDR3 is TGTGCCAGCAGCCCCGGGAAATGGGCTTTCTTT.

The chain recombines TRBV5-1 with TRBJ1-4, with TRBD1 matching 8 bases. Per the germline V gene, CDR1 is SGHRS and CDR2 is YFSETQ. The CDR3 contains 14 residues. V shed 4 bases and J 8 bases; nucleotides not matched to a gene: 7. As DNA, the CDR3 is TGCGCCAGCAGCCCGACAGGGGACGGAGAAAAACTGTTTTTT. This translates into CASSPTGDGEKLFF.

The chain recombines TRBV5-5 with TRBJ2-7; 11 bases map to TRBD1. V trimming: 5 bases; J trimming: 3 bases; junction bases outside the gene matches: 7. The V gene's germline CDR1 is SGHKS and CDR2 YYEKEE (reference sequence). This CDR3 contains 15 residues. The CDR3 loop is CASRRAGTGGYEQYF. The CDR3 nucleotides are TGTGCCAGCAGGCGGGCCGGGACAGGGGGCTACGAGCAGTACTTC.

The V call is TRBV27, the J call TRBJ1-2; D is perhaps TRBD1 (5 bases). V lost 6 bases and J 2 bases, leaving 13 bases between the germline ends. Germline lookup yields CDR1 MNHEY and CDR2 SMNVEV (reference sequence). The CDR3 is 14 residues long. The CDR3: CASRVNAGNYGYTF. The CDR3 region has the DNA TGTGCCAGCAGGGTCAACGCAGGGAACTATGGCTACACCTTC.

The J gene is TRBJ1-1, the V gene TRBV6-6; 8 bases are a match to TRBD1. This CDR3 comprises 15 residues. V shed 5 bases, J shed 0 bases, and the junction held 5 bases outside the gene matches. Germline V CDR1 and CDR2: MNHNY, SVGAGI (reference sequence). In DNA form, the CDR3 reads TGTGCCAGCAGTAACCACAGGGGGGTGAACACTGAAGCTTTCTTT. Residues: CASSNHRGVNTEAFF.

The V gene is TRBV2, the J gene TRBJ1-1; D gene unclear. The CDR3 has 13 amino acids. In germline, CDR1 is SNHLY, CDR2 FYNNEI. V lost 9 bases to trimming and J lost 0 bases, with 11 bases between them. CDR3 coding DNA: TGTGCCAGTACTAGGCCCCTGAACACTGAAGCTTTCTTT. It is translated as CASTRPLNTEAFF.

The rearrangement links TRBV2 to TRBJ2-5; unclear D gene. The CDR3 is made up of 14 amino acids. V lost 5 bases and J lost 3, with 13 bases in between. Germline CDR1 SNHLY, CDR2 FYNNEI. The CDR3 loop reads CASSREMGEETQYF. The CDR3 nucleotides are TGTGCCAGCAGTAGGGAAATGGGCGAAGAGACCCAGTACTTC. Supplemented by reference TRBV2 and TRBJ2-5, the full variable domain reads EPEVTQTPSHQVTQMGQEVILRCVPISNHLYFYWYRQILGQKVEFLVSFYNNEISEKSEIFDDQFSVERPDGSNFTLKIRSTKLEDSAMYFCASSREMGEETQYFGPGTRLLVL.

This clone was recorded only once. The chain joins TRBV7-3 to TRBJ2-2; the D is unclear. CDR3 length: 14 amino acids. From germline, CDR1 is SGHTA and CDR2 FQGTGA. V lost 2 bases and J lost 7, with 11 bases in between. Here the CDR3 reads CASSLRSFGGELFF. The CDR3 DNA reads as TGTGCCAGCAGCTTACGTAGTTTCGGCGGGGAGCTGTTTTTT.

The chain couples TRBV15 to TRBJ2-1; no clear D gene. The CDR3 totals 15 residues. V lost 1 base and J 4 bases, leaving 11 bases between the germline ends. CDR1 and CDR2 from the germline V gene are LNHNV and YYDKDF (reference sequence). The CDR3 DNA is TGTGCCACCAGCAGAGTCTATGCGCGATACAATGAGCAGTTCTTC. Translated: CATSRVYARYNEQFF.

This clone was detected a few times. This chain joins TRBV11-2 and TRBJ1-1; 8 nucleotides match TRBD1. This CDR3 is 19 amino acids long. CDR1 and CDR2 (germline): SGHAT, FQNNGV. V shed 4 bases, J shed 3 bases, and the junction held 19 bases outside the gene matches. CDR3 sequence reads: CASSSVRWTGSSLDTEAFF. The DNA for the CDR3 is TGTGCCAGCAGCTCTGTGCGCTGGACAGGGAGTTCTCTGGACACTGAAGCTTTCTTT.

This clone has a single count. The chain carries TRBV5-1 and TRBJ1-4; 8 nucleotides line up with TRBD1. The germline V gene encodes CDR1 SGHRS and CDR2 YFSETQ. This CDR3 contains 15 residues. Losses at the gene ends were 0 bases for V and 6 bases for J; bases not matched to a gene: 4. The CDR3 coding sequence is TGCGCCAGCAGCTTGGCCGGGACAGGAGATGAAAAACTGTTTTTT. Its protein is CASSLAGTGDEKLFF.

The chain joins TRBV24-1 to TRBJ1-1; D might be TRBD1 (5 bases). CDR1 is KGHDR, CDR2 SFDVKD, per germline. V shed 7 bases and J shed 1 base, with 15 bases lying between them. This CDR3 is built from 15 residues. The CDR3 sequence: CATRAGLWGNTEAFF. The CDR3 DNA follows: TGTGCCACCAGAGCGGGACTGTGGGGGAACACTGAAGCTTTCTTT.

This rearrangement joins TRBV19 to TRBJ1-2, with 9 bases lining up with TRBD1. This CDR3 contains 15 residues. J was trimmed by 5 bases and V by 7 bases; bases with no gene match: 11. Germline V gene data show CDR1 as LNHDA and CDR2 as SQIVND (reference sequence). The CDR3 sequence is CASNTGTGSSYGYTF. In DNA, the CDR3 is TGTGCCAGTAACACCGGGACAGGGTCCTCTTATGGCTACACCTTC.

The rearrangement joins TRBV6-5 to TRBJ1-5, with 7 bases that match TRBD1. Germline CDR1 MNHEY, CDR2 SVGAGI. The V gene end was trimmed by 6 bases and the J gene end by 1 base; junction bases not matched to a gene: 6. This CDR3 is built from 15 residues. Here the CDR3 reads CASRAQGDSNQPQHF. CDR3 bases: TGTGCCAGCAGAGCGCAGGGGGACAGCAATCAGCCCCAGCATTTT.

V is TRBV29-1 and J is TRBJ1-4; D is possibly TRBD1 (6 bases). Trimming took 4 bases from V and 6 from J, leaving 9 bases between them. Germline CDR1 reads SQVTM; CDR2 reads ANQGSEA. There are 12 residues in the CDR3. CDR3 DNA: TGCAGCGTTGTACAGGGAGATGAAAAACTGTTTTTT. Its protein is CSVVQGDEKLFF.

The chain is built from TRBV7-2 and TRBJ2-5; D is ambiguous. The germline V and J ends were trimmed by 2 bases and 0 bases, with 4 bases remaining between them. Germline-derived CDR1 and CDR2 are SGHTA and FQGNSA. The CDR3 runs to 13 residues. CDR3 sequence reads: CASSLHHQETQYF. The CDR3 DNA reads TGTGCCAGCAGCTTACATCACCAAGAGACCCAGTACTTC.

The chain combines TRBV25-1 with TRBJ1-4; D not resolved. V lost 3 bases and J 1 base, leaving 9 bases between the germline ends. This CDR3 has 15 residues. CDR1 and CDR2 from the germline V gene are MGHDK and SYGVNS. In DNA form, the CDR3 reads TGTGCCAGCAGTGACCCACGCGGAACTAATGAAAAACTGTTTTTT. Amino acid sequence: CASSDPRGTNEKLFF. The whole variable domain, remainder taken from reference TRBV25-1 and TRBJ1-4, is EADIYQTPRYLVIGTGKKITLECSQTMGHDKMYWYQQDPGMELHLIHYSYGVNSTEKGDLSSESTVSRIRTEHFPLTLESARPSHTSQYLCASSDPRGTNEKLFFGSGTQLSVL.